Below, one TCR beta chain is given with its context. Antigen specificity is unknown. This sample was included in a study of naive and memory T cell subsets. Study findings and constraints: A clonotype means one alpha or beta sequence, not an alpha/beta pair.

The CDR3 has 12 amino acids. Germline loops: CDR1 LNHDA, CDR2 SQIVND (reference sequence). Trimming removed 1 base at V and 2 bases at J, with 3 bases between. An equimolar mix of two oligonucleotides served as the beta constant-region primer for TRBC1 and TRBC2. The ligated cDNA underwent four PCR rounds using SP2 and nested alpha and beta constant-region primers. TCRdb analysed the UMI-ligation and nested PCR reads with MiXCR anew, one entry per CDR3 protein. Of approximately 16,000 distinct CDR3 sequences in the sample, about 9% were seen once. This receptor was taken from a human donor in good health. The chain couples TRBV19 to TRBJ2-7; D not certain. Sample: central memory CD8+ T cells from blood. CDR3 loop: CASSIGAYEQYF. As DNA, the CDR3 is TGTGCCAGTAGTATAGGAGCCTACGAGCAGTACTTC.